This is a list of T cell receptor beta chains from one sample in a study of blood T cell repertoires in COVID-19. Profiled with immunoSEQ multiplex PCR; TCRdb holds only in-frame clones, not every one. The sample lists about 190,000 clones, approximately 82% occurring once. The material sequenced was peripheral blood. The receptors originated from an elderly woman with active or convalescent COVID-19. CDR3s include the opening cysteine and the closing phenylalanine or tryptophan. The D gene is left open where the match is weak. Rows may omit the clone size; those that give it use once, few, many or a size class.

>TRBV5-1|TRBD1|-|TRBJ2-1
CASSSGTGTGEQFF
TGCGCCAGCAGCTCCGGGACAGGGACTGGGGAGCAGTTCTTC
>TRBV27|TRBD2|-|TRBJ2-1
CASSLVVVAGVLGEQFF
TGTGCCAGCAGTTTAGTCGTAGTAGCGGGAGTTTTGGGTGAGCAGTTCTTC
>TRBV7-8|-|-|TRBJ1-1
CASSLARGGEAFF
TGTGCCAGCAGCTTAGCGAGGGGAGGTGAAGCTTTCTTT
>TRBV28|TRBD1|-|TRBJ1-6
CASSSGGSPLHF
TGTGCCAGCAGTTCAGGGGGTTCACCCCTCCACTTT
>TRBV6-6|-|-|TRBJ2-1
CASNRQGGVNEQFF
TGTGCCAGCAATCGACAGGGAGGGGTCAATGAGCAGTTCTTC
>TRBV6-5|TRBD1|-|TRBJ1-2
CASSLTGRDGYTF
TGTGCCAGCAGCCTGACAGGGCGTGATGGCTACACCTTC
>TRBV7-9|TRBD1|few|TRBJ1-2
CASTGQGMYGYTF
TGTGCCAGCACGGGACAGGGAATGTATGGCTACACCTTC
>TRBV10-1|-|-|TRBJ2-1
CASSDHQGSQFF
TGCGCCAGCAGTGACCATCAGGGGTCGCAGTTCTTC
>TRBV7-6|-|-|TRBJ2-5
CASSLGIEEGETQYF
TGTGCCAGCAGCTTAGGCATTGAGGAGGGGGAGACCCAGTACTTC
>TRBV7-8|-|-|TRBJ1-1
CASSLVPAAGTEAFF
TGTGCCAGCAGCTTAGTCCCAGCCGCGGGGACTGAAGCTTTCTTT
>TRBV6-1|-|-|TRBJ1-6
CASSEIGDSPLHF
TGTGCCAGCAGTGAAATCGGGGATTCACCCCTCCACTTT
>TRBV18|TRBD2|-|TRBJ2-3
CASSGTTLTDTQYF
TGTGCCAGCTCAGGGACTACCCTCACAGATACGCAGTATTTT
>TRBV19|TRBD2|-|TRBJ2-2
CASSISSGWGIANTGELFF
TGTGCCAGTAGTATTTCTAGCGGATGGGGGATTGCGAACACCGGGGAGCTGTTTTTT
>TRBV2|-|-|TRBJ2-2
CASSASGGGRRRGELFF
TGTGCCAGCAGCGCCTCTGGGGGCGGGAGAAGGCGAGGGGAGCTGTTTTTT
>TRBV5-1|-|-|TRBJ1-1
CASSLGAIYTNTEAFF
TGCGCCAGCAGCTTGGGGGCTATTTATACGAACACTGAAGCTTTCTTT
>TRBV7-8|TRBD2|-|TRBJ2-7
CASSTPLGLGYEQYF
TGTGCCAGCAGCACCCCGTTGGGACTAGGCTACGAGCAGTACTTC
>TRBV5-1|-|-|TRBJ2-1
CASTGIRSSYNEQFF
TGCGCCAGCACGGGGATTAGGTCTTCCTACAATGAGCAGTTCTTC
>TRBV10-3|-|few|TRBJ2-1
CAIRQDTAYNEQFF
TGTGCCATCAGACAGGACACGGCCTACAATGAGCAGTTCTTC
>TRBV6-4|-|-|TRBJ1-1
CASSVTGNTEAFF
TGTGCCAGCAGTGTAACAGGGAACACTGAAGCTTTCTTT
>TRBV6-5|TRBD1|few|TRBJ1-3
CASLDRGINTIYF
TGTGCCAGCCTGGACAGGGGAATAAACACCATATATTTT
>TRBV5-1|-|-|TRBJ2-2
CASSLQGVRDTGELFF
TGCGCCAGCAGCTTGCAAGGGGTGCGAGACACCGGGGAGCTGTTTTTT
>TRBV11-2|TRBD2|once|TRBJ2-2
CASRQGLAGGGSTGELFF
TGTGCCAGCAGACAGGGACTAGCGGGAGGGGGCAGCACCGGGGAGCTGTTTTTT
>TRBV9|TRBD2|-|TRBJ2-3
CASSAPRSGSIDTQYF
TGTGCCAGCAGCGCCCCCAGGAGCGGGAGTATAGATACGCAGTATTTT
>TRBV6-5|-|-|TRBJ2-7
CASSPPGRKDEQYF
TGTGCCAGCAGCCCCCCGGGGAGAAAAGACGAGCAGTACTTC
>TRBV18|TRBD2|-|TRBJ2-2
CASSPPVAGTSVGELFF
TGTGCCAGCTCACCACCAGTCGCAGGCACTAGCGTCGGGGAGCTGTTTTTT
>TRBV5-4|TRBD1|-|TRBJ1-1
CASLRSGQGANTEAFF
TGTGCCAGCTTACGTTCTGGACAGGGGGCGAACACTGAAGCTTTCTTT